The sample holds a few counts of the clone carrying this TCR beta chain. The antigen remains undetermined. Together with a sample-barcoded 5' primer, a J-beta primer mix was included in a second PCR lasting roughly 6 to 12 cycles. TCRdb fed the 5' RACE reads into MiXCR, producing one record per CDR3 protein. The table lists approximately 790,000 distinct CDR3 sequences, about 62% of them singletons. This entry belongs to a study of blood T cells in healthy people across ages. Study results and caveats: More naive CD4+ cells and higher diversity marked long-lived donors relative to aged donors. In the absence of known donor CMV status, changes in expanded clonotypes were possibly confounded.

Each donor supplied approximately 10 milliliters of peripheral blood. PBMCs, at least 6.5 million per sample, were isolated. Sequences were obtained from blood. The clonotype was recovered from a man aged 25-40 years in good health.

CDR3 in amino acids: CASSQVGLAANNEQFF. The CDR3 region has the DNA TGCGCCAGCAGCCAAGTTGGACTAGCGGCTAACAATGAGCAGTTCTTC. The chain links TRBV4-3 to TRBJ2-1, with 10 bases fitting TRBD2. The CDR3 extends over 16 amino acids. CDR1 and CDR2 (germline): LGHNA, YSLEER. J lost 5 bases, V lost 1 base, and 5 bases had no gene match.